What follows are 11 T cell receptor beta chains derived from one specimen sequenced in a study of HIV-infected children after antiretroviral therapy interruption (dated by TCRdb to between 2018 and 2021). Libraries were built with 3' RACE. The run used an Illumina MiSeq. To correct PCR amplification bias, TCR libraries were generated from RNA with a 3' RACE protocol that used unique molecular identifiers. The public reads were run again by TCRdb, first through fastp at Q25 and then through MiXCR, and only productive beta chains were kept. Each entry merges the rows of one CDR3 protein and shows their most common DNA and genes. This sample comprises roughly 46,000 distinct CDR3 sequences, around 4.7% of them detected only once. About 0.7% of the sample is taken by the ten largest. The treatment or condition label on this specimen signifies: PENTA 11 planned treatment interruption arm or continuous ART arm.

The starting material was CD45RA+ CD4+ T cells from PBMCs, pooled from several time points, obtained from a donor given antiretroviral therapy, either interrupted or continuous. The cell subset or site label, read with the paper, signifies: naive CD4+ CD45RA+ CD45RO- T cells. The receptors were sampled from a pool of human donors with HIV.

This clonotype was counted many times. The CDR3 region has the DNA TGTGCCACCAGCAGAGTAAAGGGGGTATTGGCACTAAATGAAAAACTGTTTTTT. It yields the protein CATSRVKGVLALNEKLFF. The V call is TRBV15, the J call TRBJ1-4; tentatively, D is TRBD1 (6 bases). Germline V gene lookup returns CDR1 LNHNV and CDR2 YYDKDF (reference sequence). The CDR3 is made up of 18 amino acids. Trimming cost V 1 base and J 5 bases, with 20 bases left between them.

Ten or more counts support this clonotype. The rearrangement links TRBV20-1 to TRBJ2-6, with 8 positions matching TRBD1. Germline CDR1 reads DFQATT; CDR2 reads SNEGSKA (reference sequence). CDR3 size: 18 residues. V was pared by 1 base and J by 1 base, with 9 bases of the junction left unmatched. The CDR3 region is CSARAAGTGASGANVLTF. The CDR3 bases are TGCAGTGCTAGAGCGGCCGGGACAGGCGCTTCTGGGGCCAACGTCCTGACTTTC.

The rearrangement uses TRBV7-6 and TRBJ2-1, with 7 positions matching TRBD2. Germline V lookup: CDR1 SGHVS, CDR2 FNYEAQ. Trimming removed 7 bases from V and 8 bases from J; junction bases left unmatched: 14. CDR3 length: 15 residues. In DNA, the CDR3 is TGTGCCAGCACCCCAGTAGGGCTAGCGGTGGATGAGCAGTTCTTC. Its protein product is CASTPVGLAVDEQFF. The full variable domain, completed using reference TRBV7-6 and TRBJ2-1, is GAGVSQSPRYKVTKRGQDVALRCDPISGHVSLYWYRQALGQGPEFLTYFNYEAQQDKSGLPNDRFSAERPEGSISTLTIQRTEQRDSAMYRCASTPVGLAVDEQFFGPGTRLTVL.

This clonotype has a count of ten or more. The J gene is TRBJ2-1, the V gene TRBV19; TRBD2 agrees at 9 bases. Unmatched junction bases numbered 19, after V lost 4 bases and J lost 9 bases. Germline CDR1 LNHDA, CDR2 SQIVND (reference sequence). The CDR3 runs to 18 residues. In DNA form, the CDR3 reads TGTGCCAGTAGTAGCCCATTTGGACTAGCGATGAGTAGTATTGAGCAGTTCTTC. Translated, it gives CASSSPFGLAMSSIEQFF.

This clonotype showed up just a few times. A much more abundant neighbour one base away suggests this may be a read error. This chain links TRBV29-1 with TRBJ2-5; D remains ambiguous. The CDR3 is 13 residues long. CDR1 and CDR2 (germline): SQVTM, ANQGSEA. The CDR3 sequence is CSVDKAGQETQHF. In DNA, the CDR3 is TGCAGCGTTGACAAGGCAGGCCAAGAGACCCAGCACTTC.

This clonotype was seen at least ten times. The rearrangement joins TRBV10-3 to TRBJ1-1, with TRBD1 as a possible D gene (6 bases). Germline loops: CDR1 ENHRY, CDR2 SYGVKD. This CDR3 spans 14 amino acids. The ends were cut back, 4 bases at V and 2 bases at J, with 11 bases in the middle. The CDR3 sequence is CAISGGQPNTEAFF. CDR3 sequence (DNA): TGTGCCATCAGTGGAGGACAGCCTAACACTGAAGCTTTCTTT.

The sample holds many counts of this clonotype. V and J are TRBV20-1 and TRBJ1-1; D perhaps matches TRBD1 (5 bases). V gave up 5 bases and J gave up 7 bases, with 11 bases separating them. CDR1 is DFQATT, CDR2 SNEGSKA, per germline (reference sequence). The CDR3 has 11 amino acids. CDR3 DNA: TGCAGTGCTGATGACAGTTTTGAAGCTTTCTTT. Translating gives CSADDSFEAFF.

In this sample, this clonotype turned up many times. V usage is TRBV2 and J usage is TRBJ2-1, with D hard to call. The CDR3 is made up of 14 amino acids. V was cut by 2 bases and J by 1 base, with 6 bases left in between. CDR1 SNHLY and CDR2 FYNNEI come from the germline V gene. The CDR3 region is CASSEQGSYNEQFF. The CDR3 nucleotides read TGTGCCAGCAGTGAACAAGGATCCTACAATGAGCAGTTCTTC.

The sample holds many counts of this clonotype. The rearrangement links TRBV2 to TRBJ2-3, with D perhaps matching TRBD1 (5 bases). This CDR3 contains 16 residues. Per germline, CDR1 SNHLY and CDR2 FYNNEI. Trimming removed 2 bases from V and 5 bases from J, with 17 bases in between. The CDR3 loop reads CASSERQGYEGDTQYF. Written as DNA, the CDR3 is TGTGCCAGCAGTGAAAGGCAGGGTTATGAAGGAGATACGCAGTATTTT. Together with reference TRBV2 and TRBJ2-3, the CDR3 gives the full variable domain: EPEVTQTPSHQVTQMGQEVILRCVPISNHLYFYWYRQILGQKVEFLVSFYNNEISEKSEIFDDQFSVERPDGSNFTLKIRSTKLEDSAMYFCASSERQGYEGDTQYFGPGTRLTVL.

This clonotype was counted at least ten times. V and J are TRBV28 and TRBJ2-1; 9 nucleotides align to TRBD2. This CDR3 spans 15 amino acids. Trimming cost V 2 bases and J 6 bases; bases outside gene matches: 5. Germline CDR1 MDHEN, CDR2 SYDVKM. The CDR3 here is CASSLSSGGLNEQFF. The CDR3 DNA reads TGTGCCAGCAGTTTAAGTAGCGGGGGACTCAATGAGCAGTTCTTC.

This clonotype was picked up many times. The genes are TRBV5-1 and TRBJ2-5; D unresolved. The V end lost 3 bases, the J end lost 5 bases, and 17 bases lay between the germline ends. Per germline, CDR1 SGHRS and CDR2 YFSETQ. The CDR3 has 15 residues. The CDR3 DNA reads as TGCGCCAGCAGCTGGACGGCTGGGGTGGGGGAGACCCAGTACTTC. Its protein is CASSWTAGVGETQYF.